These T cell receptor beta chains were read from a single sample in a study of CD8+ T cells in alopecia areata. The protocol was immunoSEQ multiplex PCR, while the TCRdb copy is restricted to in-frame clones and leaves out a portion. The sample carries tens of thousands of clones, approximately 60% recorded once. Sequenced material: CD8+ T cells sorted from blood, taken at week 0. These receptors were obtained from a human donor with alopecia areata. CDR3s include the opening cysteine and the closing phenylalanine or tryptophan. D genes are given only for firm matches. Size tells how often a clone was seen (once, few, many) or the class of an expanded clone, and some rows leave it out.

>TRBV14|NA|NA|TRBJ2-7
CASSDVTGEQYF
TGTGCCAGCAGTGACGTTACTGGCGAGCAGTACTTC
>TRBV5-6|NA|few|TRBJ2-1
CASSLDWRRIQFF
TGTGCCAGCAGCTTGGATTGGCGCAGAATACAGTTCTTC
>TRBV30|NA|NA|TRBJ2-2
CAWTATSMGELFF
TGTGCCTGGACCGCAACGAGTATGGGGGAGCTGTTTTTT
>TRBV15|TRBD1|NA|TRBJ1-2
CATSRGQGETYYGYTF
TGTGCCACCAGCAGAGGACAGGGCGAAACCTACTATGGCTACACCTTC
>TRBV27|NA|once|TRBJ2-1
CASSFMNEQFF
TGTGCCAGCAGTTTTATGAATGAGCAGTTCTTC
>TRBV27|NA|many|TRBJ1-5
CASSPMDTNQPQHF
TGTGCCAGCAGTCCGATGGACACGAATCAGCCCCAGCATTTT
>TRBV4-3|TRBD2|NA|TRBJ2-1
CASSQGGSGGNEQFF
TGCGCCAGCAGCCAAGGCGGGAGCGGTGGGAATGAGCAGTTCTTC
>TRBV30|NA|NA|TRBJ2-2
CAWIGNTGELFF
TGTGCCTGGATAGGGAACACCGGGGAGCTGTTTTTT
>TRBV4-3|TRBD2|NA|TRBJ2-3
CASSQDWGRGTDTQYF
TGCGCCAGCAGCCAAGATTGGGGGAGGGGCACAGATACGCAGTATTTT
>TRBV6-5|NA|NA|TRBJ2-7
CASSYSVGGEQYF
TGTGCCAGCAGTTACTCGGTGGGTGGCGAGCAGTACTTC
>TRBV4-3|NA|few|TRBJ2-1
CASSQEWEAYNEQFF
TGCGCCAGCAGCCAAGAATGGGAGGCTTACAATGAGCAGTTCTTC
>TRBV7-3|NA|NA|TRBJ2-5
CASSFLETQYF
TGTGCCAGCAGCTTTTTGGAGACCCAGTACTTC
>TRBV29-1|NA|few|TRBJ1-1
CSVGLGLEAFF
TGCAGCGTTGGGCTAGGGCTTGAAGCTTTCTTT
>TRBV13|NA|few|TRBJ2-7
CASSQGRLYEQYF
TGTGCCAGCAGCCAGGGACGGCTGTACGAGCAGTACTTC
>TRBV5-1|NA|once|TRBJ1-1
CASSLVAPMNTEAFF
TGCGCCAGCAGCTTGGTCGCACCCATGAACACTGAAGCTTTCTTT
>TRBV29-1|NA|few|TRBJ2-1
CSVESGREQFF
TGCAGCGTTGAATCTGGTAGAGAGCAGTTCTTC
>TRBV28|TRBD2|few|TRBJ2-3
CASRTIGTSWDTQYF
TGTGCCAGCAGAACTATCGGGACTAGCTGGGATACGCAGTATTTT
>TRBV11-2|NA|NA|TRBJ2-7
CASSLGRDEQYF
TGTGCCAGCAGCCTCGGCCGGGACGAGCAGTACTTC
>TRBV27|TRBD2|NA|TRBJ2-2
CASTFSVPGTSANTGELFF
TGTGCCAGCACTTTTTCAGTCCCCGGGACTAGCGCGAACACCGGGGAGCTGTTTTTT
>TRBV29-1|NA|once|TRBJ2-7
CSVGLEGLGEQYF
TGCAGCGTTGGGTTGGAGGGTTTGGGCGAGCAGTACTTC
>TRBV4-1|TRBD1|few|TRBJ2-7
CASSIQGQGNSYEQYF
TGCGCCAGCAGCATTCAAGGACAGGGGAATTCCTACGAGCAGTACTTC
>TRBV20-1|NA|NA|TRBJ2-1
CSAEDGYEQFF
TGCAGTGCTGAAGACGGGTATGAGCAGTTCTTC
>TRBV25-1|NA|NA|TRBJ2-7
CASSGSSYEQYF
TGTGCCAGCAGTGGGAGCTCCTACGAGCAGTACTTC
>TRBV27|NA|NA|TRBJ2-6
CASSFGGANVLTF
TGTGCCAGCAGTTTTGGCGGGGCCAACGTCCTGACTTTC
>TRBV4-1|TRBD2|NA|TRBJ2-7
CASSPFGGSQEQYF
TGCGCCAGCAGCCCATTCGGGGGGTCTCAGGAGCAGTACTTC
>TRBV7-2|NA|NA|TRBJ2-7
CASSLVAAGAYEQYF
TGTGCCAGCAGCTTAGTGGCGGCAGGTGCCTACGAGCAGTACTTC
>TRBV6-1|NA|NA|TRBJ2-5
CASSAWRAAWETQYF
TGTGCCAGCAGTGCCTGGAGGGCCGCGTGGGAGACCCAGTACTTC
>TRBV5-6|NA|NA|TRBJ1-5
CASSLSSNQPQHF
TGTGCCAGCAGCTTGTCGAGCAATCAGCCCCAGCATTTT
>TRBV7-3|TRBD2|NA|TRBJ2-1
CASSPLAGVDEQFF
TGTGCCAGCAGTCCTCTAGCGGGGGTAGATGAGCAGTTCTTC
>TRBV29-1|NA|few|TRBJ2-7
CSVEKPGRVYEQYF
TGCAGCGTTGAGAAGCCAGGTCGCGTATACGAGCAGTACTTC
>TRBV7-9|TRBD1|NA|TRBJ2-5
CASSPGQGHQETQYF
TGTGCCAGCAGCCCGGGACAGGGGCACCAAGAGACCCAGTACTTC
>TRBV9|NA|NA|TRBJ2-1
CASSVQSHEQFF
TGTGCCAGCAGCGTACAGTCTCATGAGCAGTTCTTC
>TRBV14|TRBD1|NA|TRBJ2-7
CASSQVTGEDDEQYF
TGTGCCAGCAGCCAAGTGACAGGGGAAGACGACGAGCAGTACTTC
>TRBV30|NA|NA|TRBJ2-7
CAWREQGYGGYEQYF
TGTGCCTGGAGGGAACAGGGGTACGGGGGCTACGAGCAGTACTTC
>TRBV29-1|TRBD2|NA|TRBJ2-3
CSVGTSGHTDTQYF
TGCAGCGTTGGGACTAGCGGCCACACAGATACGCAGTATTTT
>TRBV5-6|TRBD1|NA|TRBJ2-1
CASSPDRVYNEQFF
TGTGCCAGCAGTCCAGACAGGGTCTACAATGAGCAGTTCTTC
>TRBV5-1|NA|NA|TRBJ2-1
CASSLSGSGDPFADYNEQFF
TGCGCCAGCAGCTTGTCTGGCTCAGGGGACCCTTTCGCGGACTACAATGAGCAGTTCTTC
>TRBV29-1|TRBD2|few|TRBJ2-1
CSVEDPPTTSGSYNEQFF
TGCAGCGTTGAAGACCCTCCTACGACTAGCGGGTCCTACAATGAGCAGTTCTTC
>TRBV7-3|TRBD2|NA|TRBJ2-3
CASSELAGGRTDTQYF
TGTGCCAGCAGCGAACTAGCGGGGGGCCGCACAGATACGCAGTATTTT
>TRBV29-1|NA|once|TRBJ1-2
CSVEVGDNYGYTF
TGCAGCGTTGAAGTTGGAGATAACTATGGCTACACCTTC
>TRBV14|TRBD1|NA|TRBJ1-1
CASSQNRGIITEAFF
TGTGCCAGCAGCCAGAACAGGGGAATCATCACTGAAGCTTTCTTT
>TRBV4-1|NA|NA|TRBJ1-2
CASSQDDGNYGYTF
TGCGCCAGCAGCCAAGACGACGGGAACTATGGCTACACCTTC
>TRBV4-1|TRBD1|NA|TRBJ2-5
CASSHPGTGRRETQYF
TGCGCCAGCAGCCACCCCGGGACAGGGCGAAGGGAGACCCAGTACTTC
>TRBV7-2|NA|NA|TRBJ2-4
CASSLVAQGRENIQYF
TGTGCCAGCAGCTTAGTCGCCCAGGGGAGAGAAAACATTCAGTACTTC